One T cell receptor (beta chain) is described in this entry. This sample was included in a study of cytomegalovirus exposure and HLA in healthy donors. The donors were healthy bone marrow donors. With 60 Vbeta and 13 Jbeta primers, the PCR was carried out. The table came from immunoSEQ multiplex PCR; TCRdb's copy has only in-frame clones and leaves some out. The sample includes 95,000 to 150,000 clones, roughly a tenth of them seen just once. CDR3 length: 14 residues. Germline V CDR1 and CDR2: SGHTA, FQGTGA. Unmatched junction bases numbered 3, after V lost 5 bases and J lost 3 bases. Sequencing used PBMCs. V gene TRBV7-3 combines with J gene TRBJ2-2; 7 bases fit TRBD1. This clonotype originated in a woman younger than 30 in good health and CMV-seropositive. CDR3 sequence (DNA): TGTGCCAGCAGCAGGGACAGATACACCGGGGAGCTGTTTTTT. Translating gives CASSRDRYTGELFF.